A single sample gave rise to the 31 T cell receptor beta chains below, sequenced in a study of cytomegalovirus exposure and HLA in healthy donors. Vbeta (60) and Jbeta (13) primers were used in the PCR. Here immunoSEQ multiplex PCR was the method, and the copy in TCRdb shows in-frame clones only, minus some. The table lists some 160,000 clones, roughly 78% of them singletons, with 3% to 3.5% in the top ten. Sequenced sample: PBMCs. The receptors stem from a woman between 40 and 50 years old in good health and CMV-seronegative.

Turning to this clone: At one boundary the junction diverges from the germline segment, which might be a read error. Additional DNA sequences in this sample encode the identical CDR3. This sequence joins TRBV11-2 and TRBJ2-4; 8 bases are shared with TRBD1. Germline V gives CDR1 SGHAT, CDR2 FQNNGV. This CDR3 spans 13 amino acids. CDR3 nucleotides: TGTGCCAGCAGCGTAGACAGGGGAAACATTCAGTACTTC. The encoded protein is CASSVDRGNIQYF. Full variable domain (outside the CDR3, taken from reference TRBV11-2 and TRBJ2-4): EAGVAQSPRYKIIEKRQSVAFWCNPISGHATLYWYQQILGQGPKLLIQFQNNGVVDDSQLPKDRFSAERLKGVDSTLKIQPAKLEDSAVYLCASSVDRGNIQYFGAGTRLSVL.

This clone was detected only a few times. In nucleotides, the CDR3 is TGTGCCAGCAGCCAAGTTGGCAGGGGCAACTACGAGCAGTACTTC. It codes for CASSQVGRGNYEQYF. The rearrangement links TRBV14 to TRBJ2-5, with D possibly being TRBD1 (6 bases). The assigned J gene may be wrong: the sequence end matches TRBJ2-7 better. The germline CDR1 and CDR2 sequences are SGHDN and FVKESK. The CDR3 length is 15 residues.

This clone was detected once. This sequence joins TRBV6-4 and TRBJ2-3; TRBD2 matches 8 bases. The J segment lost 1 base and the V segment lost 0 bases, leaving 9 bases of the junction unmatched. CDR1 and CDR2 (germline): MRHNA, SNTAGT. The CDR3 loop spans 18 amino acids. CDR3 nucleotides: TGTGCCAGCAGTGACTCTGTTGCGGGGGGCGCGGGCACAGATACGCAGTATTTT. As protein: CASSDSVAGGAGTDTQYF.

This clone has just one count. The rearrangement uses TRBV27 and TRBJ2-7, with 8 positions matching TRBD2. V gave up 2 bases and J gave up 3 bases; unmatched junction bases: 12. CDR1 and CDR2 (germline): MNHEY, SMNVEV (reference sequence). CDR3 length: 17 residues. The CDR3 DNA reads as TGTGCCAGCAGTTTACATGTCCCCACTAGCGGTTACTACGAGCAGTACTTC. Residues: CASSLHVPTSGYYEQYF.

This clone was detected only once. CDR3 loop: CASRTQTGNYNYGYTF. CDR3 DNA sequence: TGTGCCAGCAGGACCCAGACAGGGAACTACAACTATGGCTACACCTTC. This rearrangement joins TRBV5-4 to TRBJ1-2; 7 bases are a match to TRBD1. Germline V gene sequence: CDR1 SGHNT, CDR2 YYREEE (reference sequence). With V trimmed by 5 bases and J by 2 bases, 12 bases remained unmatched. The CDR3 extends over 16 amino acids.

CDR3 region: CASSPGQIYEQYF. For the CDR3, the DNA is TGTGCCAGTAGTCCAGGACAGATCTACGAGCAGTACTTC. This sequence joins TRBV19 and TRBJ2-7, with TRBD1 as a possible D gene (6 bases). Germline CDR1 and CDR2: LNHDA and SQIVND (reference sequence). The V gene lost 5 bases and the J gene lost 3 bases, with 11 bases spanning the gap. This CDR3 spans 13 amino acids.

The V call is TRBV19, the J call TRBJ1-5; D is ambiguous. Trimming removed 4 bases at V and 9 bases at J, with 16 bases between. The germline gives CDR1 LNHDA, CDR2 SQIVND (reference sequence). This CDR3 is built from 14 residues. Here the CDR3 DNA reads TGTGCCAGTAGTAGGGCTACCAACAGTGCGCCCCAGCATTTT. Protein product: CASSRATNSAPQHF.

This clone was seen a handful of times. This sequence joins TRBV4-1 and TRBJ1-1; 11 bases are shared with TRBD1. The CDR3 spans 16 residues. The germline CDR1 and CDR2 sequences are MGHRA and YSYEKL. Germline trimming cut 4 bases from V and 4 bases from J; bases unmatched to any gene: 8. CDR3 DNA: TGCGCCAGCAGCCGGGGACAGGGGGTGGTGGGCACTGAAGCTTTCTTT. It yields the protein CASSRGQGVVGTEAFF.

The chain couples TRBV5-1 to TRBJ2-3, with 9 bases matching TRBD1. Germline values: CDR1 SGHRS, CDR2 YFSETQ. The V gene end was trimmed by 4 bases and the J gene end by 5 bases; junction bases not matched to a gene: 11. The CDR3 runs to 16 residues. The CDR3 DNA is TGCGCCAGCAGCGGGGGACAGGGTAGGGGAGGAGATACGCAGTATTTT. Its translation: CASSGGQGRGGDTQYF.

The rearrangement joins TRBV5-8 to TRBJ1-1, with D possibly being TRBD1 (5 bases). CDR3 length: 16 residues. Germline V gene lookup returns CDR1 SGHTS and CDR2 YDEGEE. V lost 4 bases, J lost 1 base, and 17 bases lay in between. CDR3 DNA: TGTGCCAGCAGCCCCTCTGGTACGGACAAGAACACTGAAGCTTTCTTT. Residues: CASSPSGTDKNTEAFF. The full variable domain, its missing parts supplied by reference TRBV5-8 and TRBJ1-1, is EAGVTQSPTHLIKTRGQQATLRCSPISGHTSVYWYQQALGLGLQFLLWYDEGEERNRGNFPPRFSGRQFPNYSSELNVNALELEDSALYLCASSPSGTDKNTEAFFGQGTRLTVV.

V and J are TRBV6-4 and TRBJ2-5; D is unclear. The DNA end lines up better with TRBJ2-7; the J call may be wrong. Germline lookup yields CDR1 MRHNA and CDR2 SNTAGT. The length of the CDR3 is 18 residues. As DNA, the CDR3 is TGTGCCAGCACCCGACTTCAAACGCAGACGGAGAGATACTACGAGCAGTACTTC. This encodes CASTRLQTQTERYYEQYF.

This clone occurred a few times. The chain recombines TRBV6-1 with TRBJ1-1; 12 bases match TRBD1. V lost 4 bases and J lost 3; bases outside the gene matches: 6. The length of the CDR3 is 16 residues. Germline V gene lookup returns CDR1 MNHNS and CDR2 SASEGT. The CDR3 nucleotides read TGTGCCAGCAGTGCCGGGACAGGGGGCTTAGACACTGAAGCTTTCTTT. Protein: CASSAGTGGLDTEAFF.

The chain recombines TRBV7-9 with TRBJ2-4; D gene unclear. Looked up from germline, CDR1 is SEHNR and CDR2 is FQNEAQ (reference sequence). This CDR3 region has 15 residues. The V gene lost 4 bases and the J gene lost 0 bases, with 10 bases spanning the gap. The CDR3 sequence: CASSSTQVAKNIQYF. The CDR3, as DNA: TGTGCCAGCAGCTCAACTCAGGTAGCCAAAAACATTCAGTACTTC.

The chain employs TRBV5-5 and TRBJ1-2, with 8 bases matching TRBD1. Looked up from germline, CDR1 is SGHKS and CDR2 is YYEKEE (reference sequence). The CDR3 runs 18 residues. V dropped 0 bases and J dropped 5; count of bases not matched to a gene: 15. The CDR3 DNA reads TGTGCCAGCAGCTTGGTACCCCCCGACAGGGGCCGAACGTATGGCTACACCTTC. It yields the protein CASSLVPPDRGRTYGYTF.

CDR3 DNA: TGTGCCAGCAGCTACGGGACAGCGGTACCTGAAGCTTTCTTT. Residues: CASSYGTAVPEAFF. The chain carries TRBV11-2 and TRBJ1-1; 7 nucleotides match TRBD1. Looked up from germline, CDR1 is SGHAT and CDR2 is FQNNGV. The CDR3 contains 14 residues. Trimming took 4 bases from V and 6 from J; bases not matched to a gene: 8.

The V gene is TRBV6-6, the J gene TRBJ1-3, with a weak D call TRBD1 (6 bases). This CDR3 comprises 13 residues. The germline CDR1 and CDR2 sequences are MNHNY and SVGAGI (reference sequence). The germline V and J ends were trimmed by 6 bases and 6 bases, with 12 bases remaining between them. The CDR3 bases are TGTGCCAGCAGACGGACAGAGATAAACACCATATATTTT. Translated, it gives CASRRTEINTIYF.

This clone was observed a single time. The rearrangement uses TRBV27 and TRBJ2-7, with D perhaps TRBD1 (5 bases). Trimming took 6 bases from V and 3 from J, leaving 12 bases between them. The CDR3 totals 13 residues. Germline V gene lookup returns CDR1 MNHEY and CDR2 SMNVEV (reference sequence). The CDR3, as DNA: TGTGCCAGCAGGGCAGGGTTACTCTACGAGCAGTACTTC. This translates into CASRAGLLYEQYF.

This clone was picked up a small number of times. The rearrangement links TRBV5-1 to TRBJ1-4; D is uncertain. Germline loops: CDR1 SGHRS, CDR2 YFSETQ. The CDR3 spans 14 residues. V shed 2 bases and J shed 5 bases, with 10 bases lying between them. The CDR3 DNA reads as TGCGCCAGCAGCTTCACAGTGCGAAATGAAAAACTGTTTTTT. The encoded protein is CASSFTVRNEKLFF.

The genes are TRBV6-5 and TRBJ1-1; D call uncertain. V was pared by 4 bases and J by 4 bases, with 19 bases between. Germline CDR1 MNHEY, CDR2 SVGAGI. The CDR3 spans 16 residues. The CDR3 bases are TGTGCCAGCAGTTGGTCAGTGGGAGCCTTTAGCACTGAAGCTTTCTTT. Amino acid sequence: CASSWSVGAFSTEAFF.

Comment on this clone: Different DNA sequences within this sample yield the same CDR3. The CDR3 DNA reads TGTGCCAGCTCACCATTCACGACAGATTCCCATTCACCCCTCCACTTT. Translation gives CASSPFTTDSHSPLHF. V and J are TRBV18 and TRBJ1-6, with D tentatively TRBD1 (5 bases). The V gene's germline CDR1 is KGHSH and CDR2 LQKENI. V lost 2 bases, J lost 8 bases, and 16 bases lay in between. The CDR3 is 16 amino acids.

This clone was seen only a few times. Other DNA sequences in the sample encode the same CDR3. The chain has TRBV6-1 and TRBJ2-5; a weak D match, TRBD2 (6 bases). The germline V and J ends were trimmed by 1 base and 4 bases, with 16 bases remaining between them. The CDR3 sequence is 16 residues long. Germline V CDR1 and CDR2: MNHNS, SASEGT. CDR3: CASSEEMTRWRETQYF. As DNA, the CDR3 is TGTGCCAGCAGTGAAGAGATGACTAGGTGGCGAGAGACCCAGTACTTC.

The sample holds a few counts of this clone. Additional DNA sequences in this sample encode the identical CDR3. The chain has TRBV5-5 and TRBJ1-5; TRBD1 matches at 9 bases. Germline V gives CDR1 SGHKS, CDR2 YYEKEE (reference sequence). With V trimmed by 4 bases and J by 8 bases, 7 bases remained unmatched. The CDR3 is 14 amino acids. The CDR3 sequence is CASSLGTGSEPQHF. The CDR3 DNA reads TGTGCCAGCAGCCTAGGGACAGGGAGCGAGCCCCAGCATTTT.

In DNA form, the CDR3 reads TGCGCCAGCAGCCGCGGTCGGGGGGCTACGAACACTGAAGCTTTCTTT. This encodes CASSRGRGATNTEAFF. The chain carries TRBV4-1 and TRBJ1-1; the D gene is possibly TRBD1 (6 bases). This CDR3 spans 16 amino acids. The germline V gene has CDR1 MGHRA and CDR2 YSYEKL. V gave up 4 bases and J gave up 1 base, with 16 bases separating them.

The V and J genes are TRBV7-3 and TRBJ2-7; 9 nucleotides agree with TRBD1. The CDR3 has 15 amino acids. With 5 bases clipped from V and 4 bases from J, the junction kept 9 bases outside the gene matches. Germline CDR1 and CDR2: SGHTA and FQGTGA. CDR3 nucleotide sequence: TGTGCCAGCAGCCCCTCCGGACAGGGGTTTTACGAGCAGTACTTC. It specifies CASSPSGQGFYEQYF.

This clone was observed a single time. The rearrangement links TRBV18 to TRBJ1-5; 7 nucleotides align to TRBD1. Germline V gene sequence: CDR1 KGHSH, CDR2 LQKENI. The CDR3 has 16 residues. Losses at the gene ends were 4 bases for V and 0 bases for J; bases not matched to a gene: 6. The CDR3 DNA follows: TGTGCCAGCTCACTGAGAACAGGGGATAGCAATCAGCCCCAGCATTTT. As protein: CASSLRTGDSNQPQHF.

This chain links TRBV5-1 with TRBJ2-1; 7 positions match TRBD1. Germline values: CDR1 SGHRS, CDR2 YFSETQ. With V trimmed by 4 bases and J by 8 bases, 3 bases remained unmatched. This CDR3 is built from 12 residues. The CDR3 nucleotides read TGCGCCAGCAGCCCCCAGGGGGATGAGCAGTTCTTC. Protein product: CASSPQGDEQFF.

This clone was detected once. The rearrangement joins TRBV19 to TRBJ1-1; 9 positions agree with TRBD1. The CDR3 length is 13 residues. The V gene's germline CDR1 is LNHDA and CDR2 SQIVND (reference sequence). V was pared by 4 bases and J by 4 bases, with 1 base of the junction left unmatched. The CDR3 is CASSKQGATEAFF. In nucleotides, the CDR3 is TGTGCCAGTAGTAAACAGGGGGCCACTGAAGCTTTCTTT. The full variable domain, completed using reference TRBV19 and TRBJ1-1, is DGGITQSPKYLFRKEGQNVTLSCEQNLNHDAMYWYRQDPGQGLRLIYYSQIVNDFQKGDIAEGYSVSREKKESFPLTVTSAQKNPTAFYLCASSKQGATEAFFGQGTRLTVV.

The chain uses TRBV6-6 and TRBJ1-4; D is perhaps TRBD1 (5 bases). The V end was cut by 5 bases, the J end by 3 bases, with 13 bases between. In germline, CDR1 is MNHNY, CDR2 SVGAGI (reference sequence). CDR3 size: 15 residues. The CDR3 nucleotides are TGTGCCAGCAGTCCCCCCGGGGGGTCTAATGAAAAACTGTTTTTT. Its translation is CASSPPGGSNEKLFF.

This clone is a singleton in its sample. J is TRBJ1-2 and V is TRBV7-9; possible D gene TRBD1, 5 bases. The CDR3 spans 17 residues. Germline CDR1 is SEHNR and CDR2 is FQNEAQ (reference sequence). Trimming took off 6 bases at V and 5 bases at J, with 25 bases between the two ends. The CDR3 loop is CASSPGHAAGFLYGYTF. CDR3 DNA sequence: TGTGCCAGCAGTCCAGGACATGCTGCAGGGTTCCTTTATGGCTACACCTTC.

The chain couples TRBV5-4 to TRBJ1-2, with 8 bases matching TRBD1. After removal of 2 bases from V and 1 base from J, the junction contained 1 base not matched to a gene. This CDR3 is built from 14 residues. Germline CDR1 is SGHNT and CDR2 is YYREEE (reference sequence). The CDR3 sequence is CASSLQGVNYGYTF. The CDR3 DNA is TGTGCCAGCAGCTTACAGGGGGTTAACTATGGCTACACCTTC. The full variable domain, in which reference TRBV5-4 and TRBJ1-2 provide the parts outside the CDR3, is ETGVTQSPTHLIKTRGQQVTLRCSSQSGHNTVSWYQQALGQGPQFIFQYYREEENGRGNFPPRFSGLQFPNYSSELNVNALELDDSALYLCASSLQGVNYGYTFGSGTRLTVV.

The genes are TRBV6-5 and TRBJ1-1; 10 bases are shared with TRBD1. CDR3 length equals 11 residues. Germline V CDR1 and CDR2: MNHEY, SVGAGI. V was pared by 5 bases and J by 9 bases, with 0 bases of the junction left unmatched. The CDR3 sequence is CASSDRGQAFF. The CDR3 DNA reads as TGTGCCAGCAGTGACAGGGGGCAAGCTTTCTTT.